These 24 T cell receptor beta chains were all obtained from the same sample, sequenced in a study of CXCR3-negative and CXCR3-positive naive CD8 T cells. The study, taken as a whole, reports: More hydrophobic TRB CDR3s occurred in CXCR3-positive than in CXCR3-negative naive cells.

What these receptors recognize is not known. TRB cDNA was prepared as libraries by UMI-labeled 5' RACE. TCRdb re-called the 5' RACE reads and gives one entry per CDR3 protein, without DNA. The sample has under 150,000 distinct CDR3 sequences. The sequenced sample consisted of naive CXCR3+ CD8+ T cells from blood. Sample subset: CD45RO-CCR7+CD27+CD95- naive CD8+ T cells expressing CXCR3 (TNR3+). Receptor source: a human donor in good health. Some clones in this sample may be carry-over from other donors' samples.

The chain links TRBV6-5 to TRBJ2-5. Germline-derived CDR1 and CDR2 are MNHEY and SVGAGI. The CDR3 runs to 16 residues. The chain's CDR3 is CASSSIVHGEEETQYF.

The chain couples TRBV12-3 or TRBV12-4 to TRBJ2-5. The CDR3 covers 12 residues. The CDR3 loop is CASSLDVETQYF.

This chain connects TRBV5-4 to TRBJ2-2; TCRdb's assignment of TRBD2 cannot be checked, as there is no DNA. The CDR3 sequence is 14 residues long. The germline V gene has CDR1 SGHNT and CDR2 YYREEE (reference sequence). The CDR3 loop is CASSGSGGEEELFF.

The chain links TRBV23-1 to TRBJ2-2. TRBV23-1 carries the ORF label, with uncertain function. The CDR3 has 13 residues. The CDR3 here is CASSQGRTGELFF.

This chain links TRBV12-3 or TRBV12-4 with TRBJ2-5; TCRdb reports TRBD2, a call that lacks DNA to check it against. The CDR3 has 14 residues. The CDR3 sequence is CASSLAGSRETQYF.

This chain connects TRBV4-2 to TRBJ1-1. The CDR3 length is 18 residues. CDR1 is LGHNA, CDR2 YNFKEQ, per germline. This CDR3 is CASSQAFRMMGGDTEAFF.

The chain links TRBV20-1 to TRBJ2-7. Germline V CDR1 and CDR2: DFQATT, SNEGSKA (reference sequence). The CDR3 loop spans 15 amino acids. CDR3 region: CSAPVRGDGSYEQYF.

J is TRBJ1-1 and V is TRBV2. CDR3 length: 15 residues. Germline V gives CDR1 SNHLY, CDR2 FYNNEI. The CDR3 here is CASSEEELGNTEAFF. Complete variable domain (other parts from reference TRBV2 and TRBJ1-1): EPEVTQTPSHQVTQMGQEVILRCVPISNHLYFYWYRQILGQKVEFLVSFYNNEISEKSEIFDDQFSVERPDGSNFTLKIRSTKLEDSAMYFCASSEEELGNTEAFFGQGTRLTVV.

V is TRBV10-3 and J is TRBJ2-1; without DNA, the TCRdb call of TRBD2 cannot be checked. Germline V gene lookup returns CDR1 ENHRY and CDR2 SYGVKD. The CDR3 loop spans 15 amino acids. The CDR3 reads CAISDVPSGRNEQFF.

The chain's CDR3 is CASATDRAGELFF. The chain employs TRBV12-3 or TRBV12-4 and TRBJ2-2; TCRdb designates TRBD1, a call that cannot be tested without DNA. The CDR3 runs 13 residues.

The J gene is TRBJ1-2, the V gene TRBV29-1. CDR3 length: 12 residues. Germline V gene data show CDR1 as SQVTM and CDR2 as ANQGSEA. This CDR3 is CSEGEGPLGYTF.

V and J are TRBV15 and TRBJ2-2; the D gene TCRdb calls, TRBD1, cannot be checked with no DNA. The CDR3 contains 17 residues. The germline V gene encodes CDR1 LNHNV and CDR2 YYDKDF (reference sequence). CDR3 sequence: CATSRELADRNTGELFF. The whole variable domain, filled in from reference TRBV15 and TRBJ2-2, reads DAMVIQNPRYQVTQFGKPVTLSCSQTLNHNVMYWYQQKSSQAPKLLFHYYDKDFNNEADTPDNFQSRRPNTSFCFLDIRSPGLGDTAMYLCATSRELADRNTGELFFGEGSRLTVL.

This chain connects TRBV11-3 to TRBJ1-1. Germline V gene lookup returns CDR1 SGHNT and CDR2 YENEEA. The CDR3 is made up of 15 amino acids. CDR3 protein: CASSLLGGIGTEAFF. The complete variable domain, with remaining parts taken from reference TRBV11-3 and TRBJ1-1, reads EAGVVQSPRYKIIEKKQPVAFWCNPISGHNTLYWYLQNLGQGPELLIRYENEEAVDDSQLPKDRFSAERLKGVDSTLKIQPAELGDSAVYLCASSLLGGIGTEAFFGQGTRLTVV.

This rearrangement joins TRBV7-9 to TRBJ2-6. The CDR3 is 19 amino acids. CDR1 is SEHNR and CDR2 is FQNEAQ in the germline V gene (reference sequence). The CDR3 sequence is CASSLVDRQYLSGANVLTF.

V is TRBV29-1 and J is TRBJ1-1; there is no DNA to check the TCRdb D call of TRBD1. Germline V CDR1 and CDR2: SQVTM, ANQGSEA. This CDR3 has 13 residues. CDR3 in amino acids: CSVEVRAGTEAFF.

The chain recombines TRBV20-1 with TRBJ2-7; TCRdb returns TRBD1, unconfirmable since there is no DNA. This CDR3 is built from 14 residues. Germline V lookup: CDR1 DFQATT, CDR2 SNEGSKA (reference sequence). The CDR3 region is CSAIGTGAPGGQYF.

This rearrangement joins TRBV5-1 to TRBJ2-1; the TCRdb call, TRBD1, lacks DNA for checking. Germline V gene data show CDR1 as SGHRS and CDR2 as YFSETQ. CDR3 length: 14 residues. This CDR3 is CASSTGTGDNEQFF.

V is TRBV2 and J is TRBJ2-1; the TRBD2 assignment by TCRdb is unverifiable without DNA. CDR3 size: 17 residues. Germline V gene lookup returns CDR1 SNHLY and CDR2 FYNNEI. The CDR3: CASSDDTWLVDNNEQFF. The variable domain in full, completed from reference TRBV2 and TRBJ2-1, reads EPEVTQTPSHQVTQMGQEVILRCVPISNHLYFYWYRQILGQKVEFLVSFYNNEISEKSEIFDDQFSVERPDGSNFTLKIRSTKLEDSAMYFCASSDDTWLVDNNEQFFGPGTRLTVL.

J is TRBJ2-1 and V is TRBV29-1; TCRdb's D call of TRBD1 is untestable without DNA. CDR3 size: 14 residues. The germline V gene has CDR1 SQVTM and CDR2 ANQGSEA. The CDR3 sequence is CSVSRQGRHNEQFF.

This chain joins TRBV28 and TRBJ2-3; without DNA, the TCRdb call of TRBD1 cannot be checked. This CDR3 comprises 15 residues. CDR1 is MDHEN and CDR2 is SYDVKM in the germline V gene. The CDR3 sequence: CASSLLGAGADTQYF.

This rearrangement joins TRBV4-1 to TRBJ2-3. The CDR3 covers 16 residues. Germline loops: CDR1 MGHRA, CDR2 YSYEKL. The CDR3 loop is CASSQDLFVSTDTQYF.

The J gene is TRBJ2-1, the V gene TRBV29-1; the TRBD2 assignment by TCRdb is unverifiable without DNA. The germline V gene has CDR1 SQVTM and CDR2 ANQGSEA. The length of the CDR3 is 17 residues. The chain's CDR3 is CSVELAGGPTYYNEQFF.

V usage is TRBV7-9 and J usage is TRBJ2-1. The CDR3 covers 15 residues. The germline V gene encodes CDR1 SEHNR and CDR2 FQNEAQ (reference sequence). The CDR3 protein is CASSLGQGTIREQFF.

V gene TRBV9 combines with J gene TRBJ2-6; TCRdb outputs TRBD2, but without DNA this stays unchecked. CDR3 size: 17 residues. Germline V gene lookup returns CDR1 SGDLS and CDR2 YYNGEE. CDR3 loop: CASSPHPDRPGANVLTF.